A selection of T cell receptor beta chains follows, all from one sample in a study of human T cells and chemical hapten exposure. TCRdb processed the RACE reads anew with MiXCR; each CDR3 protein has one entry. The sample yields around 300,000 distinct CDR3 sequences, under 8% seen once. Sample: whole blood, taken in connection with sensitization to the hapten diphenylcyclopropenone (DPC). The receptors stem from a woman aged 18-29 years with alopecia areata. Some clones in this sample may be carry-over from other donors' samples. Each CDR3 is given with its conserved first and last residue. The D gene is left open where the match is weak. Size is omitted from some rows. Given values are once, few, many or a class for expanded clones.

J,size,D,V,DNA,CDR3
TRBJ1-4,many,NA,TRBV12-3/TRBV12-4,TGTGCCAGCAGTCCCGATGGGCCAACTAATGAAAAACTGTTTTTT,CASSPDGPTNEKLFF
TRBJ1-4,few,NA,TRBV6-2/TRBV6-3,TGTGCCAGCAGTACCCGACGGGGGAATAATGAAAAACTGTTTTTT,CASSTRRGNNEKLFF
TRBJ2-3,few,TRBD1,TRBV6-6,TGTGCCAGCAGCCCCTTGAGGACAGGGGCTAGGACAGATACGCAGTATTTT,CASSPLRTGARTDTQYF
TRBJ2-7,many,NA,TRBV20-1,TGCAGTGCTAAGTCACTACATTCCTACGAGCAGTACTTC,CSAKSLHSYEQYF
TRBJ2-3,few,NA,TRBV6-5,TGTGCCAGCAGTTACACTAGCCATCCTAGGGATACGCAGTATTTT,CASSYTSHPRDTQYF
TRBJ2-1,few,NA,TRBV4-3,TGCGCCAGCAGCCATCAGGGCTATGAGCAGTTCTTC,CASSHQGYEQFF
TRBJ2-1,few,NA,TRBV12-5,TGTGCTAGTGGTTTGGGCAGGGTCAATGAGCAGTTCTTC,CASGLGRVNEQFF
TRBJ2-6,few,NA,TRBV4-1,TGCGCCAGCAGCCAAGCCGAATACTTCGGACGGTCTGGGGCCAACGTCCTGACTTTC,CASSQAEYFGRSGANVLTF
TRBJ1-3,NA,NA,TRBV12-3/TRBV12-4,TGTGCCAGCAGTGGTTTCGGGAGCACCATATATTTT,CASSGFGSTIYF
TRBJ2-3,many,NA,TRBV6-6,TGTGCCAGTCTAGACTCGGCCGGAGCAGATACGCAGTATTTT,CASLDSAGADTQYF
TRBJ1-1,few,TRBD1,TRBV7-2,TGTGCCAGCAGCCTCTTGGGACAGGGGGCAGGGATCACTGAAGCTTTCTTT,CASSLLGQGAGITEAFF
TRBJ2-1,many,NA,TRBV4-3,TGCGCCAGCAGCCAAGATTGGGGGGCGGATGAGCAGTTCTTC,CASSQDWGADEQFF
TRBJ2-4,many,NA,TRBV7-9,TGTGCCAGCAGCTTAGGGGGGCCCGTCAAAAACATTCAGTACTTC,CASSLGGPVKNIQYF
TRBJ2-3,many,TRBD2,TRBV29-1,TGCAGCATCCAGTCCGGGACTAGCGTCGGAGATACGCAGTATTTT,CSIQSGTSVGDTQYF
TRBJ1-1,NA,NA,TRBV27,TGTGCCAGCAGTTTATCGGGGGCGGTGAGGGCTTTCTTT,CASSLSGAVRAFF
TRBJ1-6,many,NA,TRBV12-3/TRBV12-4,TGTGCCAGCAGTTTAGCGCTTGCATCAAGTGCAACCCTCCACTTT,CASSLALASSATLHF
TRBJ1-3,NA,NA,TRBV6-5,TGTGCCAGCAGTTACTCGAGGCCTTCCTCTGGAAACACCATATATTTT,CASSYSRPSSGNTIYF
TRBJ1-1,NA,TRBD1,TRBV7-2,TGTGCCAGCAGCTTAGCGCGGGACAGAAACGCTGAAGCTTTCTTT,CASSLARDRNAEAFF
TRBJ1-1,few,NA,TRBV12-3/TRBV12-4,TGTGCCAGCAGTTCCCCGGGGGGGGTATACACTGAAGCTTTCTTT,CASSSPGGVYTEAFF